A selection of T cell receptor beta chains follows, all from one sample in a study of blood T cell repertoires in COVID-19. The repertoire was sequenced with immunoSEQ multiplex PCR; TCRdb's copy has only in-frame clones and lacks some. The sample holds 200,000 to 300,000 clones, around 90% seen once. The sample consisted of PBMCs or T cells enriched from blood (not recorded which). These receptors were obtained from a woman in her thirties or forties who had been exposed to COVID-19. Each CDR3 is given with its conserved first and last residue. A D gene is named only where the DNA matches it firmly. Clone size is not always given. Where it is, it says once, few, many or a class for expanded clones.

TRBV19	17	TRBJ1-5	.	TRBD1	TGTGCCAGTAGTATAAGTCTGGGGACAGGCAACAATCAGCCCCAGCATTTT	CASSISLGTGNNQPQHF
TRBV2	15	TRBJ2-4	.	.	TGTGCCAGCAGTGAAGTTAAGGGGGCCAAAAACATTCAGTACTTC	CASSEVKGAKNIQYF
TRBV10-3	13	TRBJ1-2	.	TRBD1	TGTGCCACTCCAAAGACAGGGACGGACGGCTACACCTTC	CATPKTGTDGYTF
TRBV6-5	12	TRBJ2-7	.	.	TGTGCCAGCAGAGGGGTCTCCTACGAGCAGTACTTC	CASRGVSYEQYF
TRBV7-2	16	TRBJ2-3	few	TRBD1	TGTGCCAGCAGCGGCTCAGGGGGCCTCAGCACAGATACGCAGTATTTT	CASSGSGGLSTDTQYF
TRBV28	14	TRBJ2-7	.	.	TGTGCCAGCAGTTTAGAGGTGGCAATTGGGGAGCAGTACTTC	CASSLEVAIGEQYF
TRBV19	11	TRBJ2-2	.	.	TGTGCCCCCCCCTCCACCGGGGAGCTGTTTTTT	CAPPSTGELFF
TRBV5-4	14	TRBJ2-1	.	.	TGTGCCAGCAGCTTGGTCGCAACTAGCCATGAGCAGTTCTTC	CASSLVATSHEQFF
TRBV4-1	15	TRBJ2-1	.	.	TGCGCCAGCAGCCAAGGTATCCAGTCAACCAATGAGCAGTTCTTC	CASSQGIQSTNEQFF
TRBV7-8	16	TRBJ1-2	.	TRBD1	TGTGCCAGCAGCGAACGGACAGGAGTGGTGAACTATGGCTACACCTTC	CASSERTGVVNYGYTF
TRBV2	14	TRBJ1-2	.	TRBD1	TGTGCCAGCAGTTCCGGACAGGCGAACTATGGCTACACCTTC	CASSSGQANYGYTF
TRBV5-4	15	TRBJ2-1	.	TRBD2	TGTGCCAGCAGTCCGGGGGGGAGCTCCTACAATGAGCAGTTCTTC	CASSPGGSSYNEQFF
TRBV19	14	TRBJ2-1	.	.	TGTGCCAGTAGGAAAACCCCTATATGGAATGAGCAGTTCTTC	CASRKTPIWNEQFF
TRBV27	14	TRBJ1-1	few	.	TGTGCCAGCAGTCGGGGTAAGTTTAACACTGAAGCTTTCTTT	CASSRGKFNTEAFF
TRBV29-1	14	TRBJ1-2	once	.	TGCAGCGTTGAGACAGGATCTGAGGGCTATGGCTACACCTTC	CSVETGSEGYGYTF
TRBV7-9	13	TRBJ2-7	.	.	TGTGCCAGCAGCTTAGGTGGCCAAATCCAGCAGTACTTC	CASSLGGQIQQYF
TRBV27	15	TRBJ1-1	.	TRBD1	TGTGCCAGCAGCCACGGGACAGTAAAGAACACTGAAGCTTTCTTT	CASSHGTVKNTEAFF
TRBV9	13	TRBJ2-7	.	.	TGTGCCAGCAGCGTCGGAGTAGTCCACGAGCAGTACTTC	CASSVGVVHEQYF
TRBV7-7	15	TRBJ2-5	.	.	TGTGCTAGCAGCTTAGATCGAGGCGGAGGGGAGACCCAGTACTTC	CASSLDRGGGETQYF
TRBV5-4	13	TRBJ1-5	.	.	TGTGCCAGCAGCCAGGGAGGGCAGGGGCCCCAGCATTTT	CASSQGGQGPQHF
TRBV4-3	15	TRBJ2-1	.	.	TGCGCCAGCAGCCAAGAGAGTCTGGTGGTCAATGAGCAGTTCTTC	CASSQESLVVNEQFF
TRBV24-1	16	TRBJ2-3	.	.	TGTGCCACCAGTGATACCAGCAGGGATCTCTCAGATACGCAGTATTTT	CATSDTSRDLSDTQYF
TRBV7-2	15	TRBJ2-6	.	.	TGTGCCAGCTATTATTCATGGGCAGGGGCCAACGTCCTGACTTTC	CASYYSWAGANVLTF
TRBV10-2	14	TRBJ2-2	.	TRBD2	TGCGCCAGCGGATTGACCGGGGGGGCCGGGGAGCTGTTTTTT	CASGLTGGAGELFF
TRBV18	17	TRBJ2-1	.	.	TGTGCCAGCTCACCCTCTCCCGCAGCGTCAAATTACAATGAGCAGTTCTTC	CASSPSPAASNYNEQFF
TRBV30	16	TRBJ2-1	once	TRBD2	TGTGCCTGGAGTGTGAACCTAGCGGGAGGATACAATGAGCAGTTCTTC	CAWSVNLAGGYNEQFF
TRBV29-1	12	TRBJ1-2	.	TRBD1	TGCAGCGTAAAGACAGGGGAGTATGGCTACACCTTC	CSVKTGEYGYTF
TRBV30	17	TRBJ2-5	.	.	TGTGCCTGGAGTCCCGCCTCTGCCACAGGGCACCAAGAGACCCAGTACTTC	CAWSPASATGHQETQYF
TRBV27	15	TRBJ1-1	.	TRBD1	TGTGCCAGCAGTTCCCGACAGGGAGTAGTGGCTGAAGCTTTCTTT	CASSSRQGVVAEAFF
TRBV25-1	12	TRBJ1-1	.	TRBD1	TGTGCCAGCAGTGTGACAGGGGGAGGAGCTTTCTTT	CASSVTGGGAFF
TRBV23-1	19	TRBJ2-1	.	.	TGCGCCAGCAGTCGCAGGGGACGGTCATTACCTCACTCCTACAATGAGCAGTTCTTC	CASSRRGRSLPHSYNEQFF
TRBV19	14	TRBJ1-5	few	TRBD1	TGTGCCAGTACAATGGGACAGGGGCTTCAGCCCCAGCATTTT	CASTMGQGLQPQHF
TRBV24-1	17	TRBJ2-1	.	TRBD2	TGTGCCACCAGTGAACCTAGCGGGGCCCTCTCCTACAATGAGCAGTTCTTC	CATSEPSGALSYNEQFF
TRBV4-3	15	TRBJ1-6	.	TRBD1	TGCGCCAGCAGCCAGGGACAGGGGGCAAATTCACCCCTCCACTTT	CASSQGQGANSPLHF
TRBV28	14	TRBJ2-7	.	TRBD1	TGTGCCAGCAGTCCCGACAGGGTCTCCTACGAGCAGTACTTC	CASSPDRVSYEQYF
TRBV5-6	16	TRBJ1-4	.	TRBD1	TGTGCCAGCAGCTTGGGACAGGGTTTGACTAATGAAAAACTGTTTTTT	CASSLGQGLTNEKLFF
TRBV24-1	16	TRBJ1-4	once	.	TGTGCCACCAGTGATTCTACAGGCACAACTAATGAAAAACTGTTTTTT	CATSDSTGTTNEKLFF
TRBV19	15	TRBJ2-2	.	.	TGTGCCAGTAGTATCGGGAGCCTGAACACCGGGGAGCTGTTTTTT	CASSIGSLNTGELFF
TRBV7-2	21	TRBJ2-1	.	TRBD2	TGTGCCAGCAGCTTAGCGGGACTAGGAATAATCTCATCAATTGGGAGGGATGAGCAGTTCTTC	CASSLAGLGIISSIGRDEQFF
TRBV2	14	TRBJ1-3	.	.	TGTGCCAGCAGTGAAAGGGGCTCTGGAAACACCATATATTTT	CASSERGSGNTIYF
TRBV7-6	15	TRBJ2-5	.	TRBD1	TGTGCCAGCAGCCTTACAGGGGGTATCAGAGAGACCCAGTACTTC	CASSLTGGIRETQYF
TRBV27	15	TRBJ1-1	.	.	TGTGCCAGCAGTTCGCTACCGACAGCGAACACTGAAGCTTTCTTT	CASSSLPTANTEAFF
TRBV2	14	TRBJ1-1	once	.	TGTGCCAGCTATGAGACAGTCATGAACACTGAAGCTTTCTTT	CASYETVMNTEAFF
TRBV5-6	15	TRBJ2-1	.	.	TGTGCCAGCAGCTTCTCGGGTTCTCTGGGCAATGAGCAGTTCTTC	CASSFSGSLGNEQFF
TRBV4-1	17	TRBJ1-5	.	.	TGCGCCAGCAGCCAAGATCGTGACAGTAATAGCAATCAGCCCCAGCATTTT	CASSQDRDSNSNQPQHF
TRBV29-1	15	TRBJ2-2	.	TRBD1	TGCAGCGTGGGGACAGGAGGTTTTAACACCGGGGAGCTGTTTTTT	CSVGTGGFNTGELFF
TRBV7-9	11	TRBJ1-1	.	.	TGTGCCAGCAGCGACAGGAGTGAAGCTTTCTTT	CASSDRSEAFF
TRBV6-1	15	TRBJ2-4	.	TRBD2	TGTGCCAGCAGTAAAGCGGGAGTAGCCAAAAACATTCAGTACTTC	CASSKAGVAKNIQYF
TRBV28	12	TRBJ1-1	.	.	TGTGCCAGCAGTCGGACATTCACTGAAGCTTTCTTT	CASSRTFTEAFF
TRBV6-5	11	TRBJ2-2	.	.	TGTGCCAGCAGTTCCGTTCGGGAGCTGTTTTTT	CASSSVRELFF
TRBV11-2	15	TRBJ2-1	few	TRBD2	TGTGCCAGCAGCCCCTTGGGAGGGTTGGGCAATGAGCAGTTCTTC	CASSPLGGLGNEQFF
TRBV19	15	TRBJ1-5	.	TRBD1	TGTGCCAGTAGTATTGGGACAGGGGGAAATCAGCCCCAGCATTTT	CASSIGTGGNQPQHF
TRBV3-1/TRBV3-2	14	TRBJ1-4	.	.	TGTGCCAGCAGCCAGCGGGGTATAAATGAAAAACTGTTTTTT	CASSQRGINEKLFF
TRBV7-6	14	TRBJ2-7	.	.	TGTGCCAGCAGCTTAGACCCCGGTTCCTACGAGCAGTACTTC	CASSLDPGSYEQYF
TRBV21-1	20	TRBJ2-7	.	.	TGTGCCAGCAGCAAAGCGCAGAGGACTAGCGGGGGGACTCAAGACTACGAGCAGTACTTC	CASSKAQRTSGGTQDYEQYF